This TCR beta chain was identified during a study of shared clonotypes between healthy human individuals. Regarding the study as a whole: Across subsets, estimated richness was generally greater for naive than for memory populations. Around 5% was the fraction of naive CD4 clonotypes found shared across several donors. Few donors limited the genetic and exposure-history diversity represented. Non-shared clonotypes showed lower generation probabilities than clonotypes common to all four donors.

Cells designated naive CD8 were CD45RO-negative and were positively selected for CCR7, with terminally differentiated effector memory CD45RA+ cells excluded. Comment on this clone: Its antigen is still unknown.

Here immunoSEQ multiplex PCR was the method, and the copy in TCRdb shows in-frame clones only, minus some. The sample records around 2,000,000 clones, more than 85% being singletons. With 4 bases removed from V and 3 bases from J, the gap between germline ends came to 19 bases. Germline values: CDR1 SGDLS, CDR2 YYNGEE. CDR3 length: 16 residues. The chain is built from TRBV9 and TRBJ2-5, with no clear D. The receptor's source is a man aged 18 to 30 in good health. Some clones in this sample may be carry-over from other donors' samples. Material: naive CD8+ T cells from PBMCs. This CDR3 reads CASSSSTGAEKETQYF. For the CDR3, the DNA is TGTGCCAGCAGCTCTTCGACTGGAGCAGAGAAAGAGACCCAGTACTTC.